This TCR beta chain derives from a study of OX40 agonist ivuxolimab in advanced cancers. Background on the study: Cancers in dose escalation were hepatocellular, melanoma, renal cell and head and neck. Males comprised around 78% of the group, whose mean age was about 62 years (range about 20 to 85). Notes on the study in general: Expanded peripheral T cells had an undetermined antigen specificity. In general, CD8+ T cells held more expanded clones than CD4+ did, on average.

Method: immunoSEQ multiplex PCR; TCRdb's copy keeps in-frame clones and lacks some. The sample holds under 80,000 clones, approximately 86% seen once. In the case of this clone: Its antigen is still unknown.

The junction had 0 bases not matched to a gene; V was cut back by 4 bases and J by 7 bases. Germline V gene data show CDR1 as GTSNPN and CDR2 as SVGIG (reference sequence). The CDR3 is 12 amino acids. This sample comprised CD4+ or CD8+ T cells sorted from blood, obtained in a trial of the OX40 agonist ivuxolimab. The receptor's source is an adult with an advanced solid tumor such as melanoma, head and neck, liver or kidney cancer. The chain joins TRBV30 to TRBJ1-6; 8 positions match TRBD1. CDR3 sequence: CAWTGGNSPLHF. Here the CDR3 DNA reads TGTGCCTGGACAGGGGGCAATTCACCCCTCCACTTT. The complete variable domain, with remaining parts taken from reference TRBV30 and TRBJ1-6, reads SQTIHQWPATLVQPVGSPLSLECTVEGTSNPNLYWYRQAAGRGLQLLFYSVGIGQISSEVPQNLSASRPQDRQFILSSKKLLLSDSGFYLCAWTGGNSPLHFGNGTRLTVT.